The text below deals with one T cell receptor beta chain. Antigen: not known. The data belong to a study of blood T cells in healthy people across ages. The overall study: Per two T cells, about one barcoded beta molecule was captured through template switching.

Study results and caveats: Per million T cells, TCR beta diversity dropped roughly linearly as age increased.

Germline loops: CDR1 SGHTA, CDR2 FQGTGA. CDR3 length: 16 residues. The J segment lost 7 bases and the V segment lost 1 base, leaving 8 bases of the junction unmatched. The authors ran a second PCR of roughly 6 to 12 cycles using a sample-barcoded 5' primer and a J-beta primer mix. MiXCR was run by TCRdb on the 5' RACE reads, yielding one entry per CDR3 protein. Altogether hundreds of thousands of distinct CDR3 sequences are present, approximately 52% being singletons, with the ten largest covering roughly 13%. Healthy Russian Caucasian donors spanned ages about 6 to 95 years. The chain is built from TRBV7-3 and TRBJ2-1, with TRBD2 matching 9 bases. The sample consisted of blood. The TCR sequence derives from an elderly woman in good health. The CDR3 nucleotides are TGTGCCAGCAGCTTAATGGCGGGAGGGCCGAAAAATGAGCAGTTCTTC. It is translated as CASSLMAGGPKNEQFF.